A single sample is the source of the 28 T cell receptor beta chains below, sequenced in a study of blood T cells in healthy people across ages. Alongside a J-beta primer mix, a sample-barcoded 5' primer served in a second PCR lasting about 6 to 12 cycles. One entry per CDR3 protein results from TCRdb running MiXCR on the 5' RACE reads. The repertoire has about 1.5 million distinct CDR3 sequences, about 42% of them found once; the top ten carry approximately 4.1%. Material for sequencing was blood. Every receptor here comes from a woman under 30 in good health.

This clonotype was seen only a few times. V usage is TRBV12-3 or TRBV12-4 and J usage is TRBJ2-1; D call uncertain. The ends were cut back, 2 bases at V and 0 bases at J, with 11 bases in the middle. The CDR3 consists of 16 residues. The CDR3 region is CASSLISFSSYNEQFF. As DNA, the CDR3 is TGTGCCAGCAGTTTAATCTCATTCAGCTCCTACAATGAGCAGTTCTTC.

CDR3 DNA: TGTGCCACCAAGGGGGAACTAGCGGGAAGTGAGCAGTTCTTC. This codes for CATKGELAGSEQFF. The chain joins TRBV15 to TRBJ2-1; 10 bases are shared with TRBD2. J was trimmed by 9 bases and V by 7 bases; bases with no gene match: 9. CDR1 is LNHNV, CDR2 YYDKDF, per germline (reference sequence). The CDR3 has 14 residues. The variable domain in full, completed from reference TRBV15 and TRBJ2-1, reads DAMVIQNPRYQVTQFGKPVTLSCSQTLNHNVMYWYQQKSSQAPKLLFHYYDKDFNNEADTPDNFQSRRPNTSFCFLDIRSPGLGDTAMYLCATKGELAGSEQFFGPGTRLTVL.

This clonotype was detected only a few times. CDR3 in DNA: TGCGCCAGCAGCCACAAGATGCGTGATACGCAGTATTTT. Translating it yields CASSHKMRDTQYF. The chain recombines TRBV4-3 with TRBJ2-3, with D unclear. CDR1 LGHNA and CDR2 YSLEER come from the germline V gene. V was shortened by 3 bases and J by 6 bases, with 10 bases between the two germline ends. The CDR3 is 13 amino acids.

The count of this clonotype is one. Mismatch with germline at one junction end may stem from a read error. The V gene is TRBV20-1, the J gene TRBJ1-1, with a weak D call TRBD1 (5 bases). This CDR3 contains 14 residues. The germline V gene has CDR1 DFQATT and CDR2 SNEGSKA (reference sequence). CDR3 DNA sequence: TGCAGTGCTAGAGAGCGCAGGGTGAACACTGGAGCTTTCTTT. Protein product: CSARERRVNTGAFF.

The gene calls are TRBV7-8 and TRBJ2-1; D possibly matches TRBD1 or TRBD2 (5 bases each). From germline, CDR1 is SGHVS and CDR2 FQNEAQ. The CDR3 spans 14 residues. V was trimmed by 0 bases and J by 8 bases, leaving 11 bases between them. CDR3 sequence: CASSLASWDDEQFF. The CDR3 bases are TGTGCCAGCAGCTTAGCTTCGTGGGACGATGAGCAGTTCTTC.

The V gene is TRBV6-6, the J gene TRBJ1-2; 11 bases align to TRBD1. CDR1 MNHNY and CDR2 SVGAGI come from the germline V gene (reference sequence). CDR3 length: 17 residues. The J segment lost 6 bases and the V segment lost 6 bases, leaving 15 bases of the junction unmatched. This CDR3 is CASSTSWTGGFNDGYTF. The DNA for the CDR3 is TGTGCCAGCAGCACCAGCTGGACAGGGGGCTTCAATGATGGCTACACCTTC.

In the case of this clonotype: The junction departs from germline at one end; a sequencing error may be responsible. The CDR3 region is CASSLVQITDTQYF. In DNA form, the CDR3 reads TGTGCCAGCAGCTTAGTACAGATCACAGATACGCAGTATTTT. This chain uses TRBV5-1 with TRBJ2-3; no reliable D call. The CDR3 covers 14 residues. Per the germline V gene, CDR1 is SGHRS and CDR2 is YFSETQ. Full variable domain (rest looked up from reference TRBV5-1 and TRBJ2-3): KAGVTQTPRYLIKTRGQQVTLSCSPISGHRSVSWYQQTPGQGLQFLFEYFSETQRNKGNFPGRFSGRQFSNSRSEMNVSTLELGDSALYLCASSLVQITDTQYFGPGTRLTVL.

The chain is built from TRBV29-1 and TRBJ2-7; D may be TRBD1 (6 bases). The CDR3 has 12 amino acids. Trimming shortened V by 2 bases and J by 4 bases, and 9 bases separated the two germline ends. Germline lookup yields CDR1 SQVTM and CDR2 ANQGSEA. The CDR3 DNA reads TGCAGCGTTGAAAACAGGGATTACGAGCAGTACTTC. Translated: CSVENRDYEQYF.

A note on this clonotype: A much larger clone lies one base from this, so it may be a read error. This chain uses TRBV18 with TRBJ2-7; TRBD2 agrees at 10 bases. The tail of the sequence fits TRBJ2-5 better, so the J call may be wrong. Germline CDR1 and CDR2: KGHSH and LQKENI. The length of the CDR3 is 14 residues. The CDR3 DNA reads TGTGCCAGCTCACTGGGACTAGCGAAAGGGACCCAGTACTTC. As protein: CASSLGLAKGTQYF.

This clonotype occurred a few times. V usage is TRBV5-5 and J usage is TRBJ1-2; D uncertain. CDR1 and CDR2 (germline): SGHKS, YYEKEE (reference sequence). This CDR3 has 14 amino acids. V gave up 5 bases and J gave up 1 base, with 12 bases separating them. CDR3 residues: CASSWTTNNYGYTF. The CDR3 nucleotides read TGTGCCAGCAGTTGGACGACAAATAACTATGGCTACACCTTC.

This clonotype came up a few times. The rearrangement uses TRBV7-9 and TRBJ2-7; perhaps D is TRBD1 or TRBD2 (6 bases each). Germline CDR1 SEHNR, CDR2 FQNEAQ (reference sequence). The CDR3 is 15 residues long. Trimming took off 5 bases at V and 5 bases at J, with 19 bases between the two ends. CDR3 sequence reads: CASSILRGAYDEQYF. In DNA, the CDR3 is TGTGCCAGCAGCATCCTGAGGGGGGCCTACGACGAGCAGTACTTC. Drawing the rest from reference TRBV7-9 and TRBJ2-7, the complete variable domain is DTGVSQNPRHKITKRGQNVTFRCDPISEHNRLYWYRQTLGQGPEFLTYFQNEAQLEKSRLLSDRFSAERPKGSFSTLEIQRTEQGDSAMYLCASSILRGAYDEQYFGPGTRLTVT.

At least ten counts were recorded for this clonotype. Relative to the germline gene, one junction end is altered; a read error may explain this. V usage is TRBV7-2 and J usage is TRBJ2-3; D possibly corresponds to TRBD1 (6 bases). This CDR3 is 14 amino acids long. Germline CDR1 and CDR2: SGHTA and FQGNSA. CDR3 residues: CASSQGGGTDTQYF. The DNA for the CDR3 is TGCGCCAGCAGCCAAGGGGGAGGCACAGATACGCAGTATTTT.

The rearrangement links TRBV7-9 to TRBJ2-5; D may be TRBD2 (6 bases). The CDR3 consists of 15 residues. V dropped 1 base and J dropped 11 bases, with 20 bases sitting between them. Germline V gene lookup returns CDR1 SEHNR and CDR2 FQNEAQ (reference sequence). This CDR3 reads CASSLEGLRGNEQYF. The CDR3 bases are TGTGCCAGCAGCTTAGAGGGGTTGCGGGGCAATGAGCAGTACTTC.

In the case of this clonotype: An end of the junction differs from the germline gene, which may be a read error. The chain links TRBV9 to TRBJ1-6; possible D gene TRBD1, 5 bases. The CDR3 has 18 amino acids. CDR1 is SGDLS, CDR2 YYNGEE, per germline. The CDR3 is CASSPYVSQWGYNSPPHF. The CDR3 bases are TGTGCCAGCAGCCCCTACGTTAGCCAATGGGGCTATAATTCACCCCCCCACTTT.

The gene calls are TRBV5-1 and TRBJ2-1; the D call may be TRBD1 or TRBD2 (6 bases each). CDR3 length: 16 residues. Germline V gene lookup returns CDR1 SGHRS and CDR2 YFSETQ. The V end lost 3 bases, the J end lost 3 bases, and 16 bases lay between the germline ends. DNA of the CDR3: TGCGCCAGCAGCTCGGACATCGGGGGCAGCTACAATGAGCAGTTCTTC. Protein: CASSSDIGGSYNEQFF.

This clonotype was recorded a few times. The genes are TRBV7-9 and TRBJ2-3; 8 bases align to TRBD2. Trimming took 4 bases from V and 7 from J; bases not matched to a gene: 7. Per the germline V gene, CDR1 is SEHNR and CDR2 is FQNEAQ (reference sequence). The CDR3 extends over 14 amino acids. The CDR3 region has the DNA TGTGCCAGCAGCTCCCCGGGACTAGATTATACGCAGTATTTT. It codes for CASSSPGLDYTQYF.

Here the CDR3 reads CASSLPALNTEAFF. Here the CDR3 DNA reads TGTGCCAGCAGTTTGCCAGCTTTGAACACTGAAGCTTTCTTT. This chain links TRBV12-3 or TRBV12-4 with TRBJ1-1; the D is unclear. This CDR3 has 14 residues. V was pared by 3 bases and J by 0 bases, with 8 bases between.

This rearrangement joins TRBV7-2 to TRBJ2-7; D possibly matches TRBD1 or TRBD2 (5 bases each). This CDR3 is 11 amino acids long. V was pared by 5 bases and J by 11 bases, with 13 bases between. Per the germline V gene, CDR1 is SGHTA and CDR2 is FQGNSA. For the CDR3, the DNA is TGTGCCAGCAGCCCGGGACGGGGAGAGTACTTC. Translation gives CASSPGRGEYF.

This chain uses TRBV20-1 with TRBJ1-4; no reliable D call. Germline CDR1 reads DFQATT; CDR2 reads SNEGSKA (reference sequence). Deletions cut 6 bases from V and 5 bases from J, with 19 bases between. CDR3 length: 15 amino acids. The CDR3 DNA is TGCAGTGCCAACCCGGAACGGGCAGGAAATGAAAAACTGTTTTTT. As protein: CSANPERAGNEKLFF.

This clonotype was observed a few times. The V gene is TRBV9, the J gene TRBJ2-7, with D perhaps being TRBD1 or TRBD2 (6 bases each). The CDR3 has 14 amino acids. Germline lookup yields CDR1 SGDLS and CDR2 YYNGEE. V lost 2 bases to trimming and J lost 7 bases, with 16 bases between them. The CDR3 nucleotides are TGTGCCAGCAGCGTCGGGGGCTCCTACAATGAGCAGTACTTC. This sequence encodes CASSVGGSYNEQYF.

The rearrangement uses TRBV20-1 and TRBJ2-1, with TRBD2 matching 12 bases. V trimming: 3 bases; J trimming: 3 bases; junction bases outside the gene matches: 9. CDR3 length equals 17 residues. The germline V gene has CDR1 DFQATT and CDR2 SNEGSKA (reference sequence). The CDR3 sequence: CSASETSGSWGYNEQFF. The CDR3, as DNA: TGCAGTGCTAGCGAGACTAGCGGGAGCTGGGGCTACAATGAGCAGTTCTTC.

The gene calls are TRBV6-2 or TRBV6-3 and TRBJ1-5; perhaps TRBD1 as D (5 bases). Deletions cut 5 bases from V and 0 bases from J, with 17 bases between. Germline lookup yields CDR1 MNHEY and CDR2 SVGEGT. The CDR3 sequence is 17 residues long. The CDR3 region is CASSTGRIPVSNQPQHF. CDR3 coding DNA: TGTGCCAGCAGTACGGGACGGATTCCAGTTAGCAATCAGCCCCAGCATTTT.

V and J are TRBV9 and TRBJ2-5, with 11 nucleotides matching TRBD1. This CDR3 spans 15 amino acids. Losses at the gene ends were 2 bases for V and 5 bases for J; bases not matched to a gene: 5. Per germline, CDR1 SGDLS and CDR2 YYNGEE. CDR3 DNA: TGTGCCAGCAGCGTTCGGACAGGGGGCTTCGAGACCCAGTACTTC. As protein: CASSVRTGGFETQYF.

This clonotype was observed a few times. The rearrangement uses TRBV18 and TRBJ2-7; TRBD1 is a possible D gene (5 bases). With 1 base removed from V and 7 bases from J, the gap between germline ends came to 17 bases. The germline V gene has CDR1 KGHSH and CDR2 LQKENI. The CDR3 sequence is 15 residues long. The CDR3 spells CASSPRWGSLGEQYF. The CDR3 DNA follows: TGTGCCAGCTCACCACGTTGGGGCAGTCTTGGGGAGCAGTACTTC. The entire variable domain, with the rest obtained from reference TRBV18 and TRBJ2-7, is as follows: NAGVMQNPRHLVRRRGQEARLRCSPMKGHSHVYWYRQLPEEGLKFMVYLQKENIIDESGMPKERFSAEFPKEGPSILRIQQVVRGDSAAYFCASSPRWGSLGEQYFGPGTRLTVT.

V usage is TRBV18 and J usage is TRBJ2-5; D not certain. The CDR3 has 13 residues. V gave up 3 bases and J gave up 5 bases, with 10 bases separating them. Germline V gives CDR1 KGHSH, CDR2 LQKENI. The CDR3 is CASSPNSEETQYF. DNA of the CDR3: TGTGCCAGCTCACCGAACTCTGAGGAGACCCAGTACTTC.

V gene TRBV7-2 combines with J gene TRBJ1-2; D might be TRBD1 (5 bases). The CDR3 is made up of 13 amino acids. CDR1 is SGHTA, CDR2 FQGNSA, per germline. The ends were cut back, 2 bases at V and 8 bases at J, with 12 bases in the middle. The CDR3 nucleotides read TGTGCCAGCAGCTTACAGGGTGAGGGCGGCTACACCTTC. It is translated as CASSLQGEGGYTF.

The chain has TRBV4-3 and TRBJ1-4; weak D call: TRBD1 (5 bases). This CDR3 region has 14 residues. Germline values: CDR1 LGHNA, CDR2 YSLEER. V was trimmed by 5 bases and J by 8 bases, leaving 15 bases between them. In DNA, the CDR3 is TGCGCCAGCAGCTGGGACCGCGGGAAGGAAAAACTGTTTTTT. Encoded protein: CASSWDRGKEKLFF.

The chain links TRBV4-3 to TRBJ2-3; D is uncertain. The V end lost 1 base, the J end lost 0 bases, and 17 bases lay between the germline ends. The germline V gene has CDR1 LGHNA and CDR2 YSLEER. The CDR3 runs to 18 residues. The CDR3 spells CASSQGESRTTSTDTQYF. The CDR3 nucleotides read TGCGCCAGCAGCCAAGGAGAATCTCGAACTACTAGCACAGATACGCAGTATTTT.